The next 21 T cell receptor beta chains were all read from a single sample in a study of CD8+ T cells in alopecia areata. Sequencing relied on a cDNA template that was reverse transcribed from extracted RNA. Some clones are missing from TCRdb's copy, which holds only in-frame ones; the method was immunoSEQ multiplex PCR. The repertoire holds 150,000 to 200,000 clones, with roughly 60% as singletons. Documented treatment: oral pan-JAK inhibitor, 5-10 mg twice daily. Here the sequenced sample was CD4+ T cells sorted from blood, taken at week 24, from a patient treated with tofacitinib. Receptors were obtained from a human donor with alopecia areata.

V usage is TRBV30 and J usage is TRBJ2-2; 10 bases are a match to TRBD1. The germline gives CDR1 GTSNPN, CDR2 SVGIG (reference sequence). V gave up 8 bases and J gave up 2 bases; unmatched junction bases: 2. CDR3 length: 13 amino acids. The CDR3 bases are TGTGCCCGGGACAGGGGTAACACCGGGGAGCTGTTTTTT. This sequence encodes CARDRGNTGELFF. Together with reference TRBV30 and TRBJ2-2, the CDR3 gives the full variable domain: SQTIHQWPATLVQPVGSPLSLECTVEGTSNPNLYWYRQAAGRGLQLLFYSVGIGQISSEVPQNLSASRPQDRQFILSSKKLLLSDSGFYLCARDRGNTGELFFGEGSRLTVL.

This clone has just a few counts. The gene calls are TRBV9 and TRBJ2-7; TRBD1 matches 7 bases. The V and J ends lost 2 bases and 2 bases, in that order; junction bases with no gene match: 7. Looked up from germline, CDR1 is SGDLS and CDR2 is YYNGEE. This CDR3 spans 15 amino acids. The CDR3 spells CASSVGTEKPYEQYF. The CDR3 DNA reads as TGTGCCAGCAGCGTCGGGACAGAAAAACCCTACGAGCAGTACTTC.

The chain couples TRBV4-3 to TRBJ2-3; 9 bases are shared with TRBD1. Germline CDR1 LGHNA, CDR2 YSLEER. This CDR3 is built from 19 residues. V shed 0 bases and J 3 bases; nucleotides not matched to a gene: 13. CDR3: CASSQDFTTGGIRTDTQYF. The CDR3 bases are TGCGCCAGCAGCCAAGATTTCACAACAGGGGGCATTAGGACAGATACGCAGTATTTT.

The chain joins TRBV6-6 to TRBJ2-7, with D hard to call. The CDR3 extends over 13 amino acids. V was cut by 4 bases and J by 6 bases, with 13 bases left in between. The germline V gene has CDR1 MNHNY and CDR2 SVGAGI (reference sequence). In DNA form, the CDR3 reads TGTGCCAGCAGTTGGAGTGACCCTGGCGAGCAGTACTTC. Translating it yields CASSWSDPGEQYF.

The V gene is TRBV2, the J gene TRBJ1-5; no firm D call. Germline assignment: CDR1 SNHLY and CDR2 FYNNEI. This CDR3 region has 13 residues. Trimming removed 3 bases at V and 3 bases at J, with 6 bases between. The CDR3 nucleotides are TGTGCCAGCAGTGACAACCTCAATCAGCCCCAGCATTTT. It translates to CASSDNLNQPQHF.

In nucleotides, the CDR3 is TGCAGCGTTGAAGACGCACAGGGAGGCGAGCAGTACTTC. Its protein product is CSVEDAQGGEQYF. The chain employs TRBV29-1 and TRBJ2-7; D is perhaps TRBD1 or TRBD2 (6 bases each). Per the germline V gene, CDR1 is SQVTM and CDR2 is ANQGSEA. This CDR3 region has 13 residues. Trimming cost V 0 bases and J 6 bases, with 12 bases left between them.

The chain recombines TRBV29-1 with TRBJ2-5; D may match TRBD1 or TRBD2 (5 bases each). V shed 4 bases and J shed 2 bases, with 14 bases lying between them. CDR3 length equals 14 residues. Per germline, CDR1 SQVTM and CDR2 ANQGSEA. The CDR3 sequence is CSVGVGAIQETQYF. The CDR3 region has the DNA TGCAGCGTTGGAGTCGGGGCAATACAAGAGACCCAGTACTTC.

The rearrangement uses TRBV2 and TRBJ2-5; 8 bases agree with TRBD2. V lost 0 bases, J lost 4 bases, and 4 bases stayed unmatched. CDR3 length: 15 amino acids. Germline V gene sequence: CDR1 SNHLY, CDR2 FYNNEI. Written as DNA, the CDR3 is TGTGCCAGCAGTGAAGCGCTAAGCGGGGGAGAGACCCAGTACTTC. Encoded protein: CASSEALSGGETQYF.

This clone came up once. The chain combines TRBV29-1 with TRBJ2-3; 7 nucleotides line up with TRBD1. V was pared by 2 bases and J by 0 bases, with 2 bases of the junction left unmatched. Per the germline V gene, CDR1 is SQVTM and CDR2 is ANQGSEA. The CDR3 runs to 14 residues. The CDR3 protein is CSVEPGQSTDTQYF. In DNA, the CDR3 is TGCAGCGTTGAACCGGGACAGAGCACAGATACGCAGTATTTT.

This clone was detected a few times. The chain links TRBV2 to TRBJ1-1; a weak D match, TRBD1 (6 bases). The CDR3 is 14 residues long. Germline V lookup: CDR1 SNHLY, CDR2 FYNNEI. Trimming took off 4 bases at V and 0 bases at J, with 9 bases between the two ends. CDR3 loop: CASSVQGMNTEAFF. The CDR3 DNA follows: TGTGCCAGCAGTGTACAGGGAATGAACACTGAAGCTTTCTTT.

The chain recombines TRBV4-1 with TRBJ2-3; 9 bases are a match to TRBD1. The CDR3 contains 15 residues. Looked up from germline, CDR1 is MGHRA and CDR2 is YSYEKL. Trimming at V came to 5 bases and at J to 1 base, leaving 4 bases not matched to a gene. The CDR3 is CASSLGQGGTDTQYF. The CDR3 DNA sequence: TGCGCCAGCAGCTTGGGACAGGGAGGCACAGATACGCAGTATTTT.

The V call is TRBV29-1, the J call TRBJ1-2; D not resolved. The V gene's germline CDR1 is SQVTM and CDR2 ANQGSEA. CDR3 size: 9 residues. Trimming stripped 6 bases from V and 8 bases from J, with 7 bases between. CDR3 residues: CSVEVGYTF. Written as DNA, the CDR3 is TGCAGCGTGGAGGTGGGCTACACCTTC.

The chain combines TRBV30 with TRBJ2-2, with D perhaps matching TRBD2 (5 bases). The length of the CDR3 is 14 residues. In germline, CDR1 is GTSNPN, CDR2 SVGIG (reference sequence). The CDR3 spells CASRLPPNTGELFF. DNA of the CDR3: TGTGCATCCAGACTACCCCCGAACACCGGGGAGCTGTTTTTT.

The CDR3 DNA follows: TGCAGCGTCCAACCGGGACAGAACACCGGGGAGCTGTTTTTT. Protein: CSVQPGQNTGELFF. V gene TRBV29-1 combines with J gene TRBJ2-2, with D perhaps matching TRBD1 (6 bases). CDR3 length: 14 amino acids. Germline lookup yields CDR1 SQVTM and CDR2 ANQGSEA. V was pared by 6 bases and J by 1 base, with 12 bases between.

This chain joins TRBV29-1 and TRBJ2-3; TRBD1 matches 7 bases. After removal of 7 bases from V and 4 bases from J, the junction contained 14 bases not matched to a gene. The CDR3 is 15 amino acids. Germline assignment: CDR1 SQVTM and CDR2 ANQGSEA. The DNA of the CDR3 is TGCAGCGCCCTCGGGCCGACAGGGAGTCCAGATACGCAGTATTTT. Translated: CSALGPTGSPDTQYF.

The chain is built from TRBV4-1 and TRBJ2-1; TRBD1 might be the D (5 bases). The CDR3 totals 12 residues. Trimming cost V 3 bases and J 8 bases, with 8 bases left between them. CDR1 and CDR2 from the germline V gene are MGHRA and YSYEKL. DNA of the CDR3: TGCGCCAGCAGCCAGCAGGGCTATGAGCAGTTCTTC. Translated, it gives CASSQQGYEQFF.

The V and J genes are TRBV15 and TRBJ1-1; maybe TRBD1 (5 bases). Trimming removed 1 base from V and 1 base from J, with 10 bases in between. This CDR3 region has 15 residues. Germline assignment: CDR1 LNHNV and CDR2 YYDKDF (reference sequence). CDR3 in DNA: TGTGCCACCAGCAGAGGTGCCAGGGAGAACACTGAAGCTTTCTTT. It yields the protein CATSRGARENTEAFF.

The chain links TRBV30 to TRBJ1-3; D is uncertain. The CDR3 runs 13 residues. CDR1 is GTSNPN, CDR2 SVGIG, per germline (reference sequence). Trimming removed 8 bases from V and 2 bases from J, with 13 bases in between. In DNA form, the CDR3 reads TGTGCCCGCCGGCCGATGGCTGGAAACACCATATATTTT. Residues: CARRPMAGNTIYF.

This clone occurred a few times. CDR3 residues: CASSQLRGLTGELFF. CDR3 nucleotide sequence: TGTGCCAGCAGCCAACTCAGGGGGCTCACCGGGGAGCTGTTTTTT. The chain links TRBV28 to TRBJ2-2; 8 bases align to TRBD1. CDR1 and CDR2 (germline): MDHEN, SYDVKM. V lost 6 bases, J lost 4 bases, and 7 bases stayed unmatched. The CDR3 has 15 residues.

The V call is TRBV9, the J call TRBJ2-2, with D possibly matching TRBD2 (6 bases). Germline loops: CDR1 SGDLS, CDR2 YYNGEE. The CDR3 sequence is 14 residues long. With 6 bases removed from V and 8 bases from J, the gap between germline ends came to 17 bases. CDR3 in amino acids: CASTWEDRGGELFF. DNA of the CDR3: TGTGCCAGCACTTGGGAGGACCGTGGTGGGGAGCTGTTTTTT.

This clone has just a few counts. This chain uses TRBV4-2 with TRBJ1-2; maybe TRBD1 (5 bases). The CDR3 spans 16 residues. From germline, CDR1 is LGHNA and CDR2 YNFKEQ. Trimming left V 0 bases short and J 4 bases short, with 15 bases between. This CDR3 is CASSQDRGSGGYGYTF. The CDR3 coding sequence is TGTGCCAGCAGCCAAGATCGTGGCAGTGGGGGCTATGGCTACACCTTC.